This entry lists 18 T cell receptor beta chains sequenced from one sample in a study of cytomegalovirus exposure and HLA in healthy donors. Amplification used 60 Vbeta primers and 13 Jbeta primers. The data were produced by immunoSEQ multiplex PCR, yet TCRdb's version contains in-frame clones alone and is incomplete. Of about 270,000 clones in the sample, more than 55% were seen once. Sequencing was done on a sample of PBMCs. The origin of the receptors is a female donor in good health and CMV-seronegative.

As regards this clone: The sample has other DNA sequences that encode this CDR3 too. The chain employs TRBV5-1 and TRBJ2-7; no clear D gene. The germline V gene has CDR1 SGHRS and CDR2 YFSETQ. The CDR3 has 13 amino acids. Trimming took off 4 bases at V and 1 base at J, with 9 bases between the two ends. CDR3 nucleotide sequence: TGCGCCAGCAGCCCCGCAGGATCCTACGAGCAGTACTTC. Translating it yields CASSPAGSYEQYF. Full variable domain (rest looked up from reference TRBV5-1 and TRBJ2-7): KAGVTQTPRYLIKTRGQQVTLSCSPISGHRSVSWYQQTPGQGLQFLFEYFSETQRNKGNFPGRFSGRQFSNSRSEMNVSTLELGDSALYLCASSPAGSYEQYFGPGTRLTVT.

V gene TRBV11-3 combines with J gene TRBJ2-7, with 8 bases that match TRBD2. After removal of 5 bases from V and 6 bases from J, the junction contained 6 bases not matched to a gene. The germline V gene has CDR1 SGHNT and CDR2 YENEEA. This CDR3 is built from 13 residues. The CDR3 sequence is CASSPSGGSEQYF. CDR3 bases: TGTGCCAGCAGCCCGAGCGGGGGAAGCGAGCAGTACTTC.

Points on this clone: A read error may produce the germline difference seen at one junction end. This rearrangement joins TRBV6-5 to TRBJ2-1; D gene uncertain. The CDR3 length is 13 residues. The germline V gene encodes CDR1 MNHEY and CDR2 SVGAGI. The CDR3 spells CASSLRQYNGQFF. In DNA form, the CDR3 reads TGTGCCAGCAGTTTGCGACAATACAATGGGCAGTTCTTC.

The gene calls are TRBV9 and TRBJ2-5; the match to TRBD2 covers 8 bases. Germline CDR1 is SGDLS and CDR2 is YYNGEE. V lost 3 bases to trimming and J lost 4 bases; unmatched junction nucleotides: 5. The CDR3 spans 14 residues. CDR3 loop: CASSATGTRETQYF. The CDR3 DNA reads TGTGCCAGCAGCGCCACCGGGACTAGAGAGACCCAGTACTTC.

The chain employs TRBV5-4 and TRBJ2-1, with D possibly being TRBD1 (6 bases). The CDR3 has 15 amino acids. Germline V gives CDR1 SGHNT, CDR2 YYREEE (reference sequence). Trimming shortened V by 0 bases and J by 6 bases, and 13 bases separated the two germline ends. CDR3 coding DNA: TGTGCCAGCAGCTTGGGACAGGTGTCGTCCAATGAGCAGTTCTTC. This gives the protein CASSLGQVSSNEQFF.

The chain joins TRBV7-2 to TRBJ2-4, with 7 bases lining up with TRBD2. This CDR3 contains 15 residues. The germline V gene has CDR1 SGHTA and CDR2 FQGNSA. Unmatched junction bases numbered 6, after V lost 1 base and J lost 6 bases. CDR3 coding DNA: TGTGCCAGCAGCTTAGATCCTGGCGGGAGAAACATTCAGTACTTC. This codes for CASSLDPGGRNIQYF.

The sample holds one count of this clone. The V call is TRBV29-1, the J call TRBJ2-3; TRBD2 matches at 7 bases. The J segment lost 2 bases and the V segment lost 7 bases, leaving 9 bases of the junction unmatched. The CDR3 contains 14 residues. CDR1 and CDR2 from the germline V gene are SQVTM and ANQGSEA. CDR3 residues: CSGGPSGTTDTQYF. CDR3 nucleotides: TGCAGCGGTGGCCCTAGCGGTACCACAGATACGCAGTATTTT.

This clone has more than one count but fewer than ten. V is TRBV7-8 and J is TRBJ2-2; tentative D call: TRBD1 (5 bases). The CDR3 runs 15 residues. Germline V lookup: CDR1 SGHVS, CDR2 FQNEAQ. Deletions cut 5 bases from V and 0 bases from J, with 10 bases between. CDR3 region: CASSRQTSNTGELFF. The DNA of the CDR3 is TGTGCCAGCAGCAGACAGACCTCGAACACCGGGGAGCTGTTTTTT. The full variable domain, rest sourced from reference TRBV7-8 and TRBJ2-2, is GAGVSQSPRYKVAKRGQDVALRCDPISGHVSLFWYQQALGQGPEFLTYFQNEAQLDKSGLPSDRFFAERPEGSVSTLKIQRTQQEDSAVYLCASSRQTSNTGELFFGEGSRLTVL.

V and J are TRBV28 and TRBJ2-6; 9 bases line up with TRBD1. There are 17 residues in the CDR3. V lost 5 bases, J lost 2 bases, and 7 bases stayed unmatched. CDR1 and CDR2 from the germline V gene are MDHEN and SYDVKM. CDR3 bases: TGTGCCAGCAGTGCATCGGGACAGGGACCTGGGGCCAACGTCCTGACTTTC. Its protein product is CASSASGQGPGANVLTF.

The rearrangement uses TRBV19 and TRBJ2-1; TRBD2 is a possible D gene (6 bases). V lost 5 bases, J lost 0 bases, and 11 bases lay in between. The CDR3 sequence is 15 residues long. Germline V gene data show CDR1 as LNHDA and CDR2 as SQIVND (reference sequence). The CDR3 is CASSLGGSSYNEQFF. Here the CDR3 DNA reads TGTGCCAGTAGTCTGGGAGGAAGCTCCTACAATGAGCAGTTCTTC.

This chain uses TRBV5-5 with TRBJ1-1; D uncertain. Germline-derived CDR1 and CDR2 are SGHKS and YYEKEE (reference sequence). V lost 0 bases to trimming and J lost 3 bases, with 9 bases between them. The CDR3 is made up of 14 amino acids. The CDR3 nucleotides are TGTGCCAGCAGCTTGGAGCGTTTGGACACTGAAGCTTTCTTT. Its protein product is CASSLERLDTEAFF.

V and J are TRBV5-1 and TRBJ2-1; 10 nucleotides agree with TRBD2. This CDR3 contains 15 residues. J was trimmed by 6 bases and V by 6 bases; bases with no gene match: 9. Germline CDR1 is SGHRS and CDR2 is YFSETQ. The CDR3 reads CASNDPGLAPNEQFF. The DNA for the CDR3 is TGCGCCAGCAATGACCCGGGACTAGCGCCCAATGAGCAGTTCTTC.

The rearrangement links TRBV27 to TRBJ2-7; tentative D call: TRBD1 (5 bases). V was trimmed by 2 bases and J by 2 bases, leaving 10 bases between them. In germline, CDR1 is MNHEY, CDR2 SMNVEV (reference sequence). The CDR3 totals 14 residues. The CDR3 is CASSLGSRAYEQYF. The DNA for the CDR3 is TGTGCCAGCAGTTTAGGGTCCAGGGCCTACGAGCAGTACTTC.

The genes are TRBV6-5 and TRBJ2-2, with TRBD2 as a possible D gene (5 bases). The CDR3 runs 15 residues. V lost 0 bases to trimming and J lost 6 bases, with 11 bases between them. CDR1 and CDR2 (germline): MNHEY, SVGAGI. The CDR3 DNA reads TGTGCCAGCAGTTACTCCTTGCAGGAGGCCGGGGAGCTGTTTTTT. Translated, it gives CASSYSLQEAGELFF.

The chain combines TRBV6-6 with TRBJ2-7; D gene ambiguous. Germline CDR1 is MNHNY and CDR2 is SVGAGI (reference sequence). V was shortened by 8 bases and J by 2 bases, with 13 bases between the two germline ends. The CDR3 consists of 13 residues. CDR3 loop: CASGPLPTYEQYF. CDR3 in DNA: TGTGCCAGCGGGCCCTTACCCACCTACGAGCAGTACTTC.

The J gene is TRBJ2-1, the V gene TRBV7-9, with TRBD2 matching 11 bases. V shed 5 bases, J shed 7 bases, and the junction held 10 bases outside the gene matches. From germline, CDR1 is SEHNR and CDR2 FQNEAQ (reference sequence). CDR3 length: 16 amino acids. The CDR3: CASSVLSGRAGNEQFF. The CDR3 DNA reads as TGTGCCAGCAGCGTGCTTAGCGGGAGGGCGGGTAATGAGCAGTTCTTC.

This clone was counted between two and nine times. The chain has TRBV11-1 and TRBJ2-3; 10 bases fit TRBD2. The V gene's germline CDR1 is SGHAT and CDR2 FQDESV (reference sequence). The V segment lost 0 bases and the J segment 1 base; nucleotides outside the gene matches: 1. This CDR3 region has 16 residues. This CDR3 reads CASSLALAGRTDTQYF. In DNA form, the CDR3 reads TGTGCCAGCAGCTTAGCACTAGCGGGACGCACAGATACGCAGTATTTT. Complete variable domain (other parts from reference TRBV11-1 and TRBJ2-3): EAEVAQSPRYKITEKSQAVAFWCDPISGHATLYWYRQILGQGPELLVQFQDESVVDDSQLPKDRFSAERLKGVDSTLKIQPAELGDSAMYLCASSLALAGRTDTQYFGPGTRLTVL.

This clone has more than one count but fewer than ten. V gene TRBV4-2 combines with J gene TRBJ1-1, with TRBD1 identical over 7 bases. CDR3 size: 13 residues. Germline V gene sequence: CDR1 LGHNA, CDR2 YNFKEQ. After removal of 2 bases from V and 9 bases from J, the junction contained 6 bases not matched to a gene. The CDR3 region is CASSQSRDSKAFF. In DNA form, the CDR3 reads TGTGCCAGCAGCCAATCCCGGGACAGCAAAGCTTTCTTT.